The 20 T cell receptor beta chains below come from one sample, sequenced in a study of T cell responses to AZD1222 COVID-19 vaccine. Generated by immunoSEQ multiplex PCR, the TCRdb table keeps only in-frame clones and is missing some. The sample yields 150,000 to 200,000 clones, nearly 95% seen once. The sequencing used peripheral blood, collected on day 0 of AZD1222 vaccination. Every receptor here comes from an adult in good health.

CDR3 in DNA: TGTGCCAGCAGCCAGGGGGGGCGGCGAGGGCAGTACTTC. Encoded protein: CASSQGGRRGQYF. The chain is built from TRBV3-1 (or the pseudogene TRBV3-2) and TRBJ2-7; D might be TRBD2 (7 bases). V was shortened by 3 bases and J by 9 bases, with 15 bases between the two germline ends. This CDR3 contains 13 residues. Looked up from germline, CDR1 is LGHDT and CDR2 is YNNKEL (reference sequence).

The rearrangement joins TRBV19 to TRBJ2-1; unclear D gene. CDR3 length equals 17 residues. Germline loops: CDR1 LNHDA, CDR2 SQIVND (reference sequence). With 4 bases removed from V and 2 bases from J, the gap between germline ends came to 18 bases. The CDR3 loop reads CASSTSNLVLTYNEQFF. CDR3 DNA sequence: TGTGCCAGTAGTACCTCCAACCTGGTACTCACCTACAATGAGCAGTTCTTC.

V usage is TRBV11-2 and J usage is TRBJ1-2; TRBD1 aligns across 8 bases. CDR1 is SGHAT and CDR2 is FQNNGV in the germline V gene. The CDR3 extends over 13 amino acids. V lost 6 bases, J lost 6 bases, and 6 bases stayed unmatched. DNA of the CDR3: TGTGCCAGCAGAAGGACAGGGAGGGATGGCTACACCTTC. Translated, it gives CASRRTGRDGYTF.

This chain joins TRBV3-1 (or the pseudogene TRBV3-2) and TRBJ1-5; 9 bases line up with TRBD1. Germline lookup yields CDR1 LGHDT and CDR2 YNNKEL (reference sequence). The trim removed 0 bases at V and 9 bases at J, leaving 6 bases unmatched. This CDR3 is 15 amino acids long. DNA for the CDR3: TGTGCCAGCAGCCAAGAAGGGACAGGGATCCGGCCCCAGCATTTT. The encoded protein is CASSQEGTGIRPQHF.

This chain links TRBV12-3 or TRBV12-4 with TRBJ1-5; TRBD1 might be the D (5 bases). This CDR3 has 13 amino acids. With 6 bases removed from V and 6 bases from J, the gap between germline ends came to 12 bases. The CDR3: CASRGGESQPQHF. DNA of the CDR3: TGTGCCAGCAGGGGGGGGGAGAGTCAGCCCCAGCATTTT.

The chain employs TRBV9 and TRBJ2-2, with 7 bases fitting TRBD2. The CDR3 has 16 amino acids. The junction had 7 bases not matched to a gene; V was cut back by 4 bases and J by 1 base. Germline CDR1 and CDR2: SGDLS and YYNGEE. The CDR3 protein is CASSPLAGLNTGELFF. As DNA, the CDR3 is TGTGCCAGCAGCCCTTTAGCGGGCCTGAACACCGGGGAGCTGTTTTTT.

This clone was seen more than once but under ten times. The chain carries TRBV6-4 and TRBJ2-3, with 10 bases identical to TRBD2. Germline-derived CDR1 and CDR2 are MRHNA and SNTAGT. The trim removed 3 bases at V and 1 base at J, leaving 4 bases unmatched. The CDR3 is made up of 16 amino acids. CDR3 bases: TGTGCCAGCAGTGAATCTGGGACTAGCGGCACAGATACGCAGTATTTT. Encoded protein: CASSESGTSGTDTQYF.

V is TRBV20-1 and J is TRBJ1-4, with 7 positions matching TRBD1. The J segment lost 4 bases and the V segment lost 3 bases, leaving 14 bases of the junction unmatched. Germline CDR1 and CDR2: DFQATT and SNEGSKA (reference sequence). The CDR3 totals 17 residues. CDR3 bases: TGCAGTGCTAGTTCATCCTACATCGCAGGGGGTAATGAAAAACTGTTTTTT. Translated, it gives CSASSSYIAGGNEKLFF.

The count of this clone is one. The chain joins TRBV12-3 or TRBV12-4 to TRBJ1-5; unclear D gene. V dropped 8 bases and J dropped 6 bases, with 11 bases sitting between them. The CDR3 extends over 12 amino acids. As DNA, the CDR3 is TGTGCCAGCTCGGCAGGCAGTCAGCCCCAGCATTTT. This gives the protein CASSAGSQPQHF.

This chain uses TRBV10-2 with TRBJ2-7, with 11 bases identical to TRBD2. This CDR3 is built from 14 residues. V trimming: 5 bases; J trimming: 4 bases; junction bases outside the gene matches: 4. Germline CDR1 and CDR2: WSHSY and SAAADI. This CDR3 is CASSPSGRNYEQYF. CDR3 DNA sequence: TGCGCCAGCAGTCCTAGCGGGAGGAATTACGAGCAGTACTTC.

The rearrangement joins TRBV28 to TRBJ1-4, with D possibly being TRBD1 (5 bases). CDR1 and CDR2 (germline): MDHEN, SYDVKM. V was clipped by 3 bases and J by 0 bases, with 11 bases between them. This CDR3 is built from 16 residues. CDR3 region: CASSFPTGPTNEKLFF. In nucleotides, the CDR3 is TGTGCCAGCAGTTTCCCTACAGGCCCAACTAATGAAAAACTGTTTTTT.

J is TRBJ1-1 and V is TRBV6-5; D is ambiguous. V gave up 2 bases and J gave up 3 bases, with 7 bases separating them. CDR3 length: 13 residues. Germline assignment: CDR1 MNHEY and CDR2 SVGAGI. In nucleotides, the CDR3 is TGTGCCAGCAGTTACGGTAAGGACACTGAAGCTTTCTTT. It is translated as CASSYGKDTEAFF.

This sequence joins TRBV7-3 and TRBJ2-3; 11 bases fit TRBD2. Germline V lookup: CDR1 SGHTA, CDR2 FQGTGA. V was pared by 0 bases and J by 5 bases, with 7 bases of the junction left unmatched. The length of the CDR3 is 17 residues. The CDR3 sequence: CASSLTSSGGARDTQYF. The CDR3 nucleotides are TGTGCCAGCAGCTTAACTAGTAGCGGGGGGGCGAGAGATACGCAGTATTTT.

This clone appeared once. V usage is TRBV27 and J usage is TRBJ2-5, with D uncertain. CDR3 length: 13 amino acids. With 8 bases removed from V and 2 bases from J, the gap between germline ends came to 12 bases. CDR1 MNHEY and CDR2 SMNVEV come from the germline V gene (reference sequence). The CDR3 region is CASRTYEQETQYF. CDR3 DNA: TGTGCCAGCCGTACATACGAACAAGAGACCCAGTACTTC.

The chain uses TRBV18 and TRBJ2-1; TRBD1 might be the D (6 bases). This CDR3 is built from 14 residues. Germline lookup yields CDR1 KGHSH and CDR2 LQKENI. Trimming pared 3 bases from V and 12 bases from J, leaving 18 bases between. CDR3 loop: CASSPVRGEGWQFF. The CDR3, as DNA: TGTGCCAGCTCACCCGTCAGGGGCGAAGGGTGGCAGTTCTTC.

V gene TRBV5-5 combines with J gene TRBJ1-2, with TRBD1 matching over 10 bases. Germline CDR1 is SGHKS and CDR2 is YYEKEE (reference sequence). V was clipped by 2 bases and J by 8 bases; unmatched bases: 9. The CDR3 length is 15 residues. The CDR3 region has the DNA TGTGCCAGCAGCTTCCCCGGGACAGGGGAGAGGGGCTACACCTTC. Translated: CASSFPGTGERGYTF.

This chain connects TRBV19 to TRBJ2-2, with TRBD1 matching over 11 bases. CDR1 LNHDA and CDR2 SQIVND come from the germline V gene (reference sequence). The CDR3 runs 16 residues. The V segment lost 7 bases and the J segment 4 bases; nucleotides outside the gene matches: 8. The CDR3 loop reads CASIPGQGVSTGELFF. The CDR3 bases are TGTGCCAGTATCCCGGGACAGGGGGTTAGCACCGGGGAGCTGTTTTTT.

The chain carries TRBV4-2 and TRBJ1-6; D may be TRBD1 (5 bases). From germline, CDR1 is LGHNA and CDR2 YNFKEQ. V gave up 0 bases and J gave up 7 bases, with 10 bases separating them. CDR3 length: 15 amino acids. The CDR3 loop is CASSQEPGGNSPLHF. The CDR3 DNA follows: TGTGCCAGCAGCCAAGAACCCGGGGGAAATTCACCCCTCCACTTT.

The rearrangement joins TRBV5-1 to TRBJ2-7; 8 nucleotides align to TRBD1. V lost 5 bases to trimming and J lost 3 bases; unmatched junction nucleotides: 7. Germline values: CDR1 SGHRS, CDR2 YFSETQ. The CDR3 is 14 residues long. The CDR3 region has the DNA TGCGCCAGCAGTACATCAGGGGGCGGCTACGAGCAGTACTTC. Protein: CASSTSGGGYEQYF.

The V call is TRBV11-3, the J call TRBJ2-3; possible D gene TRBD2, 5 bases. Germline V CDR1 and CDR2: SGHNT, YENEEA. This CDR3 is built from 16 residues. Between the trimmed V and J ends, which lost 2 bases and 3 bases, there was a span of 15 bases. The CDR3 loop reads CASSLRGGGLTDTQYF. CDR3 sequence (DNA): TGTGCCAGCAGCTTACGAGGCGGAGGTCTAACAGATACGCAGTATTTT.